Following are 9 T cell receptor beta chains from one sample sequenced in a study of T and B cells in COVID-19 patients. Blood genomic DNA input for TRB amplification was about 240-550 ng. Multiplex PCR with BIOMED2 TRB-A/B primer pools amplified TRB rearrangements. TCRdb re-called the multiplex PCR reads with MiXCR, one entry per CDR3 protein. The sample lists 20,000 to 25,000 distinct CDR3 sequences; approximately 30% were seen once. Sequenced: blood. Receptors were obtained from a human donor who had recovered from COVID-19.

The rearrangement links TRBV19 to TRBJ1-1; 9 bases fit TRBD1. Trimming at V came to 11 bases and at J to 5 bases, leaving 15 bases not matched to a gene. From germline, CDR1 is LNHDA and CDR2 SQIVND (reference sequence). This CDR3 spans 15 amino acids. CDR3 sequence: CAARHGTGLRTEAFF. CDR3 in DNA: TGTGCCGCGCGCCACGGGACAGGGTTACGAACTGAAGCTTTCTTT.

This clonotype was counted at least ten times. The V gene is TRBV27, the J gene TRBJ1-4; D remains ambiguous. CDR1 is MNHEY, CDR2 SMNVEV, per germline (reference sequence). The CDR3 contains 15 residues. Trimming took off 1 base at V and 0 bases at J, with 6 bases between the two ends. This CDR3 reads CASSLYNPTNEKLFF. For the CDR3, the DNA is TGTGCCAGCAGTTTATACAATCCAACTAATGAAAAACTGTTTTTT.

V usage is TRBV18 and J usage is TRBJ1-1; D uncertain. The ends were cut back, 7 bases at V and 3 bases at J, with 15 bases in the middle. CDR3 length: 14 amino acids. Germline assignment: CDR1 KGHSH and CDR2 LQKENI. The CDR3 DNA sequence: TGTGCCAGCTTCTCGGGCCCACGGGACACTGAAGCTTTCTTT. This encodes CASFSGPRDTEAFF.

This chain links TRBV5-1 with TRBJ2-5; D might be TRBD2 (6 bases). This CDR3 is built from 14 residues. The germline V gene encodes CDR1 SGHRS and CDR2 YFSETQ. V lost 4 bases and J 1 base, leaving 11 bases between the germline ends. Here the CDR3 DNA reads TGCGCCAGCAGCCTTCGGGGGTCCCAAGAGACCCAGTACTTC. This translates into CASSLRGSQETQYF.

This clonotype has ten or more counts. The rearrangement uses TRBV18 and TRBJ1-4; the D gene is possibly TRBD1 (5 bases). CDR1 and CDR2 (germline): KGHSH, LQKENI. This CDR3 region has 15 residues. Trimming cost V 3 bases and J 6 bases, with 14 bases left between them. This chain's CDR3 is CASSPPSSRDEKLFF. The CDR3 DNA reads TGTGCCAGCTCACCCCCAAGCAGCAGGGATGAAAAACTGTTTTTT.

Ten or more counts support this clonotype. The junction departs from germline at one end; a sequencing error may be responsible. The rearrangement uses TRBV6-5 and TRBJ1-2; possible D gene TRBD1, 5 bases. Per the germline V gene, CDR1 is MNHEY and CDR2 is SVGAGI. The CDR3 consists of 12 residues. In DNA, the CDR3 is TGTGCCAGCAGTCCCCGGGGGGGGAGTGAATCCTTC. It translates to CASSPRGGSESF.

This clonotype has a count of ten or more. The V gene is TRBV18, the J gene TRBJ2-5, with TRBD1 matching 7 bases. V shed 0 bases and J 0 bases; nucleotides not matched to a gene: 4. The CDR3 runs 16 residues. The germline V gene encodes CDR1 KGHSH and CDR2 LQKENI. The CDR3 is CASSPPSGGHQETQYF. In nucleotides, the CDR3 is TGTGCCAGCTCACCACCGTCAGGGGGACACCAAGAGACCCAGTACTTC.

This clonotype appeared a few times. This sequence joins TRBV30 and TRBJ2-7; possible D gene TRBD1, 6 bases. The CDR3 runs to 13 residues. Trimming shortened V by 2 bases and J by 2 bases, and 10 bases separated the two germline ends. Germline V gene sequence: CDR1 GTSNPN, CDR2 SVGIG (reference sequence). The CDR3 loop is CAWSPGQTYEQYF. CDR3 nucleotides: TGTGCCTGGAGTCCCGGACAGACCTACGAGCAGTACTTC. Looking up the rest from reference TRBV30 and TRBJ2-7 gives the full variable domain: SQTIHQWPATLVQPVGSPLSLECTVEGTSNPNLYWYRQAAGRGLQLLFYSVGIGQISSEVPQNLSASRPQDRQFILSSKKLLLSDSGFYLCAWSPGQTYEQYFGPGTRLTVT.

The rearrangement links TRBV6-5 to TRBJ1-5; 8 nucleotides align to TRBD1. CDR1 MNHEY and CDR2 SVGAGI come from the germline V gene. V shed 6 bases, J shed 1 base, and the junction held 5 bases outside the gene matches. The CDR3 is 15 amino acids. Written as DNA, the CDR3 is TGTGCCAGCAGATTCGGACAGGGAAGCAATCAGCCCCAGCATTTT. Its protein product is CASRFGQGSNQPQHF.